Presented here are 7 T cell receptor beta chains from one specimen sequenced in a study of monozygotic twins with inflammatory bowel disease. TCRdb re-called the 5' RACE reads; every CDR3 protein appears as one record, without DNA. The table lists tens of thousands of distinct CDR3 sequences. Input material: blood. The receptors here all came from a human donor with ulcerative colitis or Crohn's disease, or a healthy co-twin of an affected twin (not recorded which).

The chain has TRBV25-1 and TRBJ2-1; TCRdb gives TRBD1 as the D gene, but with no DNA this cannot be confirmed. Germline V gene sequence: CDR1 MGHDK, CDR2 SYGVNS. The CDR3 extends over 15 amino acids. CDR3 in amino acids: CASSEPDGTYNEQFF.

The V gene is TRBV5-8, the J gene TRBJ1-5. The CDR3 contains 12 residues. Germline V gives CDR1 SGHTS, CDR2 YDEGEE. The chain's CDR3 is CASSLFNQPQHF.

The chain combines TRBV11-2 with TRBJ2-5; TCRdb reports TRBD2, a call that lacks DNA to check it against. The CDR3 is made up of 14 amino acids. The germline CDR1 and CDR2 sequences are SGHAT and FQNNGV. The chain's CDR3 is CASSRERGEETQYF.

The genes are TRBV7-9 and TRBJ1-1. This CDR3 has 12 residues. The germline V gene has CDR1 SEHNR and CDR2 FQNEAQ (reference sequence). The CDR3 here is CASTSPDTEAFF.

The chain employs TRBV5-1 and TRBJ1-1; there is no DNA to check the TCRdb D call of TRBD1. Germline V gives CDR1 SGHRS, CDR2 YFSETQ. This CDR3 region has 17 residues. Here the CDR3 reads CASSFVPREAMNTEAFF.

The chain links TRBV3-1 to TRBJ2-1; there is no DNA to check the TCRdb D call of TRBD2. The CDR3 is 15 residues long. Germline lookup yields CDR1 LGHDT and CDR2 YNNKEL (reference sequence). CDR3 loop: CASRSVAGGPNEQFF.

V usage is TRBV6-1 and J usage is TRBJ2-5; TCRdb reports TRBD2, a call that lacks DNA to check it against. Germline V CDR1 and CDR2: MNHNS, SASEGT. The CDR3 is 15 amino acids. The CDR3 reads CASSEVEGGSETQYF.